Sequencing of this TCR beta chain was carried out in a study of chemoradiotherapy in HPV16-positive cancers. Sequencing used immunoSEQ multiplex PCR; TCRdb keeps in-frame clones, though not all of them. The table has 9,000 to 13,000 clones, 65% to 75% seen once. For this clone: Its antigen is undetermined.

V lost 2 bases and J lost 4, with 6 bases in between. The germline V gene encodes CDR1 MGHRA and CDR2 YSYEKL. CDR3 length: 13 amino acids. Repeated repertoire sampling spanned the course of chemoradiotherapy. Regarding the study as a whole: For HPV16-positive patients, expanding HPV-responsive T cells associated with longer recurrence-free survival. Candidate HPV-specific clones and E7-related TCR motifs grew in tumor during treatment. HPV-specific T cells were functionally defined from only a couple of HPV16-positive patients.

The chain joins TRBV4-1 to TRBJ1-3; no reliable D call. The source of this sequence is a human donor with HPV-associated anogenital cancer. This material was acquired from a patient who underwent chemoradiotherapy. The CDR3 bases are TGCGCCAGCAGCCAACCGTTGGGAAACACCATATATTTT. It encodes CASSQPLGNTIYF.